The rows below give T cell receptor beta chains drawn from one sample of a study of blood T cell repertoires in COVID-19. The repertoire was sequenced with immunoSEQ multiplex PCR; TCRdb's copy has only in-frame clones and lacks some. The sample has 190,000 or so clones; around 84% are singletons. Source material: peripheral blood. The receptors originated from a man between 35 and 55 years old with active or convalescent COVID-19. Both conserved end residues are part of each CDR3. Each record gives: D gene, clone size, J gene, V gene, CDR3 length, CDR3 DNA, CDR3 protein. D genes are given only for firm matches. Expanded clones get a size class; other rows say once, few or many, or leave the size out.

>TRBD1|NA|TRBJ1-5|TRBV28|15
TGTGCCAGCAGTACCACAGGGGCGGGCAATCAGCCCCAGCATTTT
CASSTTGAGNQPQHF
>TRBD1|NA|TRBJ2-7|TRBV4-2|15
TGTGCCAGCAGCCAGCCGGGACAGCGAGCCTACGAGCAGTACTTC
CASSQPGQRAYEQYF
>TRBD1|NA|TRBJ2-3|TRBV7-8|17
TGTGCCAGCAGCGACCCGGGACAGGGGGCACTTGAGGATACGCAGTATTTT
CASSDPGQGALEDTQYF
>TRBD1|NA|TRBJ1-1|TRBV11-2|15
TGTGCCAGCAGCTTAGATCGTACAGGGGGGATTGAAGCTTTCTTT
CASSLDRTGGIEAFF
>NA|once|TRBJ2-2|TRBV7-9|13
TGTGCCAGCAGCTCCGGGTGGAACGGGGAGCTGTTTTTT
CASSSGWNGELFF
>NA|NA|TRBJ2-2|TRBV5-1|17
TGCGCCAGCAGCTTGCCTGGACAGAGTCAAAACACCGGGGAGCTGTTTTTT
CASSLPGQSQNTGELFF
>NA|NA|TRBJ1-5|TRBV28|15
TGTGCCAGCAGTTTATGGGGGAGTAGCAATCAGCCCCAGCATTTT
CASSLWGSSNQPQHF
>TRBD2|NA|TRBJ2-1|TRBV7-6|14
TGTGCCAGCAGCGCGACTAGCGGGGGGGACGAGCAGTTCTTC
CASSATSGGDEQFF
>NA|NA|TRBJ2-1|TRBV4-3|15
TGCGCCAGCAGCCAAGAGGTGACAACGGCCAATGAGCAGTTCTTC
CASSQEVTTANEQFF
>NA|NA|TRBJ2-7|TRBV5-1|15
TGCGCCAGCAGCTTGGGACAGGGACTTGACTACGAGCAGTACTTC
CASSLGQGLDYEQYF
>NA|NA|TRBJ1-1|TRBV19|14
TGTGCCAGTAATATGTTGGGCCTGAACACTGAAGCTTTCTTT
CASNMLGLNTEAFF
>TRBD1|NA|TRBJ2-3|TRBV29-1|18
TGCAGCGTTGAACCAAGAATCACCGGGACAGGGTACTTGGATACGCAGTATTTT
CSVEPRITGTGYLDTQYF
>NA|once|TRBJ2-7|TRBV6-5|13
TGTGCCAGCAGGTGGACAGAGAGTTACGAGCAGTACTTC
CASRWTESYEQYF
>TRBD2|NA|TRBJ2-5|TRBV7-2|14
TGTGCCAGCAGCTTAACGGGGGGGATGGAGACCCAGTACTTC
CASSLTGGMETQYF
>TRBD1|NA|TRBJ1-6|TRBV5-1|17
TGCGCCAGCAGCTCAGGCCGGCCCGGGACAGGCGGCTCACCCCTCCACTTT
CASSSGRPGTGGSPLHF
>NA|NA|TRBJ2-2|TRBV2|15
TGTGCCAGCGTCCTTCCGCAGGGGAACACCGGGGAGCTGTTTTTT
CASVLPQGNTGELFF
>TRBD1|NA|TRBJ1-6|TRBV19|16
TGTGCCAGTAGTATACGACAGGGGGCGCAGAGTTCACCCCTCCACTTT
CASSIRQGAQSSPLHF
>TRBD2|NA|TRBJ2-1|TRBV11-3|14
TGTGCCAGCAGCGTCCCGGGGGGAGGGAATGAGCAGTTCTTC
CASSVPGGGNEQFF
>NA|NA|TRBJ1-1|TRBV28|15
TGTGCCAGCAGTTTAACCGGGACACCGAACACTGAAGCTTTCTTT
CASSLTGTPNTEAFF
>TRBD2|NA|TRBJ2-2|TRBV30|16
TGTGCCTGGAGTGGGGACTACCCCCGAGACACCGGGGAGCTGTTTTTT
CAWSGDYPRDTGELFF
>TRBD1|NA|TRBJ1-1|TRBV28|12
TGTGCCAGCAGTTCGACAGGGTGGGAAGCTTTCTTT
CASSSTGWEAFF
>TRBD2|NA|TRBJ2-1|TRBV7-3|15
TGTGCCAGCAGCCAGACTAGCAGCTCCTACAATGAGCAGTTCTTC
CASSQTSSSYNEQFF
>NA|few|TRBJ2-7|TRBV25-1|15
TGTGCCAGCAGTCAGACAGGTATCAGCTCCTACGAGCAGTACTTC
CASSQTGISSYEQYF
>NA|NA|TRBJ2-5|TRBV28|11
TGTGCCAGCAGCCCTCGGGGGACCCAGTACTTC
CASSPRGTQYF
>TRBD1|NA|TRBJ2-5|TRBV5-4|14
TGTGCCAGCAGCCCTGGGGGGACAGGCGAGACCCAGTACTTC
CASSPGGTGETQYF
>NA|NA|TRBJ2-3|TRBV5-4|15
TGTGCCAGCAGCCTCCCTGAGGGCGACACAGATACGCAGTATTTT
CASSLPEGDTDTQYF
>TRBD1|NA|TRBJ1-2|TRBV6-5|14
TGTGCCAGCAGGCGGGACAGGGGGCGGTATGGCTACACCTTC
CASRRDRGRYGYTF